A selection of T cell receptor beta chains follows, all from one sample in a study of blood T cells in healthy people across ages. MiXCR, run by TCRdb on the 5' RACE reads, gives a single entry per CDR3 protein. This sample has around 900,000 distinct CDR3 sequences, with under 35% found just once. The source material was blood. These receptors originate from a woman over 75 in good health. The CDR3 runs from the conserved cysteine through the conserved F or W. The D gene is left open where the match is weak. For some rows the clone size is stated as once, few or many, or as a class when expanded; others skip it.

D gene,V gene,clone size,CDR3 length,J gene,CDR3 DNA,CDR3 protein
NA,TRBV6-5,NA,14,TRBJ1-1,TGCGCCAGCAGCGACAGGTGGAGTGTTGATGAAGCTTTCTTT,CASSDRWSVDEAFF
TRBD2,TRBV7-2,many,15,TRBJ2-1,TGTGCCAGCAGCTTAGTTATTAGCGGGGGCGGTGAGCAGTTCTTC,CASSLVISGGGEQFF
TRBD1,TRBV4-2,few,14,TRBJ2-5,TGTGCCAGCAGCCCGACAGGGGGAAGGCAGACCCAGTACTTC,CASSPTGGRQTQYF
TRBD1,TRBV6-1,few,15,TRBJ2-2,TGTGCCAGCAGTGAAAGGACAGGGTGGGCCGGGGAGCTGTTTTTT,CASSERTGWAGELFF
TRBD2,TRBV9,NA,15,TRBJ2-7,TGTGCCAGCAGCGCGGGAGGGGGGCTGGCGGATGAGCAGTACTTC,CASSAGGGLADEQYF
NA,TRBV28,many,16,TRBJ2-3,TGTGCCAGCAGTTTGGTCGGGGACTCACGGGCAGATACGCAGTATTTT,CASSLVGDSRADTQYF
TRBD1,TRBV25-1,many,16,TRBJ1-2,TGTGCCAGCAGTGAATACGGGAGGACAGGGGCAAATGGCTACACCTTC,CASSEYGRTGANGYTF
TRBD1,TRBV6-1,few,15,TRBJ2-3,TGTGCCAGCATAGCGGACAGGGGAAGAACAGATACGCAGTATTTT,CASIADRGRTDTQYF
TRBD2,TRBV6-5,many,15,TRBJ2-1,TGTGCCAGCAGTTTCGAGCGGGGGAGATACAATGAGCAGTTCTTC,CASSFERGRYNEQFF
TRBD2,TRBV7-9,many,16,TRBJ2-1,TGTGCCAGCAGCTTACGTGGCGGGGGGGCCTACAATGAGCAGTTCTTC,CASSLRGGGAYNEQFF
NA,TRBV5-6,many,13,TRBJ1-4,TGTGCCAGCAGTCAGGGTATTAATGAAAAACTGTTTTTT,CASSQGINEKLFF
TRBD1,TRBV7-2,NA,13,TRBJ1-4,TGTGCCTCCAGGGGGGCCCCTAATGAAAAACTGTTTTTT,CASRGAPNEKLFF
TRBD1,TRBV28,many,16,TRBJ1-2,TGTGCCAGCAGTTCTACGGGACAGGGTTTGGGCTATGGCTACACCTTC,CASSSTGQGLGYGYTF
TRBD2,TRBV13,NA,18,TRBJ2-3,TGTGCCAGCAGCCTCCCCTGGGGGACTAGCGGAAGGGAAGATACGCAGTATTTT,CASSLPWGTSGREDTQYF
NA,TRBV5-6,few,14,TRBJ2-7,TGTGCCAGCAGCTTCAATGAGGGAAGGGACGAGCAGTACTTC,CASSFNEGRDEQYF
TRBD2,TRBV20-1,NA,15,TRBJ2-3,TGCAGTGCTAGGAAACCTAGCGGGAGGGCGGATACGCAGTATTTT,CSARKPSGRADTQYF
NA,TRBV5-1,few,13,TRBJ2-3,TGCGCCAACTCGGAACTGAGCACAGATACGCAGTATTTT,CANSELSTDTQYF
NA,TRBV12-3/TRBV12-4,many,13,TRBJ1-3,TGTGCCAGCAGTTTGAATTCAGGGAACACCATATATTTT,CASSLNSGNTIYF